This TCR beta chain was recovered during a study of T-cell reconstitution after alpha-beta-depleted transplantation in children (dated by TCRdb to 2016 to 2017). Concerning the study at large: T-cell immune reconstitution after TCRalphabeta/CD19-depleted allogeneic hematopoietic cell transplantation in children was quantitatively tracked in the study by means of TCR repertoire profiling. General findings and caveats noted by the study authors: Hyperexpanded clone frequencies declined over subsequent months; after one year, T-cell counts and TCRbeta diversity were mostly attributed to newly produced T cells. In some patients, the high TCRbeta diversity seen at day 60 was put down to recipient T cells and intrathymic progenitors that had survived conditioning. About two months after transplant, the apparently early recovery of alphabetaT-cell counts reportedly depended on just several hundred clones that had expanded rapidly and came from non-depleted graft cells.

The method was PCR. Sequenced on an Illumina HiSeq 2500. To normalize quantification of the TCRbeta repertoire, the TCR libraries were built with molecular barcoding that relied on unique molecular identifiers. Using fastp trimming at Q25 and MiXCR clonotype assembly, TCRdb reanalyzed the public sequencing data and kept in-frame beta chains. Duplicate CDR3 protein sequences are folded into a single record with the most common DNA and genes. In all, the sample holds 800,000 to 1,000,000 distinct CDR3 sequences, and about 29% of those were seen once. Clones ranked in the top ten supply roughly 31% of the sample. For this chain, trimming is 2 bases at the V end and 4 bases at the J end, and the number of junction bases without a gene match is 15. Reading the germline V gene (reference sequence) gives CDR1 DFQATT and CDR2 SNEGSKA. From the cysteine up to the phenylalanine, the CDR3 has a length of 18 residues. Of all the DNA, just the CDR3 is kept, 54 bases in frame from base 1.

The label giving this sample's treatment or condition can be read as: allogeneic hematopoietic cell transplantation with graft depleted of TCRalphabeta T cells and CD19 B cells. TCRalphabeta/CD19-depleted allogeneic hematopoietic cell grafts were given to the transplant recipients, all of whom were children. Of note for this clonotype: Its antigen has not been determined. Qualities for individual bases were not recorded, and no much larger clone is one base off.

Material: PBMCs, mostly from graft donor cells, obtained 360 days after TCRalphabeta/CD19-depleted stem cell transplant. This TCR was sampled from a boy under three years old who had a stem cell transplant for SCID, so the T cells may come from the graft donor. The receptor chain draws on TRBV20-1 and TRBJ2-1; 9 junctional bases match TRBD2. CDR3 reads: CSARSRGAGGPRYNEQFF. The base sequence is TGCAGTGCTAGATCCCGAGGGGCGGGGGGGCCCCGGTACAATGAGCAGTTCTTC.